These T cell receptor beta chains were read from a single sample in a study of molecular identifiers for immune sequencing clone quantification. TCRdb recomputed calls from the PCR reads with MiXCR, one row per CDR3 protein. This sample has about 640,000 distinct CDR3 sequences; less than 20% occur once, and the top ten carry 0.85% to 0.9%. What was sequenced was naive CD8+ T cells from blood, with Jurkat cell RNA spiked in. The receptors come from a human donor in good health. Some libraries in this study had Jurkat cell RNA spiked in. The conserved cysteine and the conserved F or W are not part of the CDR3 here.

j_call v_call cdr3_aa
TRBJ2-3 TRBV9 ASRPSGASTDTQY
TRBJ1-5 TRBV5-5 ASNPWYGGNQPQH
TRBJ2-7 TRBV12-3/TRBV12-4 ASKMDRGEQY
TRBJ1-1 TRBV27 ASSFGHDTEAF
TRBJ2-6 TRBV27 ASSLQDSGANVLT
TRBJ2-7 TRBV28 ASSSVTASGVSYEQY
TRBJ2-2 TRBV28 ASSPSEDELF
TRBJ2-1 TRBV12-3/TRBV12-4 ASSPGFNEQF
TRBJ1-1 TRBV12-3/TRBV12-4 ASNVEWNTEAF
TRBJ2-1 TRBV20-1 SARELSSYSEQF
TRBJ2-1 TRBV20-1 SARALGGPYNEQF
TRBJ1-2 TRBV6-2/TRBV6-3 ASSYFSSKPQENYGYT
TRBJ2-7 TRBV6-1 ASSVPGTGYEQY
TRBJ2-7 TRBV3-1 ASSVAGAYEQY
TRBJ1-1 TRBV12-3/TRBV12-4 ASSQDSPLGTEAF
TRBJ2-7 TRBV19 ASSIVVSFDEQY
TRBJ1-2 TRBV12-5 ASGFEPNCGYT
TRBJ2-7 TRBV7-2 ASSLDSSYEQY
TRBJ1-1 TRBV4-3 ASSQEGTNTEAF
TRBJ1-2 TRBV4-3 ASSQGAGINYGYT
TRBJ2-1 TRBV20-1 GARDSIGTGFREQF
TRBJ2-2 TRBV4-3 ASSQDLAGVNTGELF
TRBJ2-7 TRBV4-3 ASSQDRQGAAYEQY
TRBJ2-3 TRBV19 ASSFSFRGTPTDTQY
TRBJ2-1 TRBV13 ASSLTGTSRNNEQF
TRBJ2-7 TRBV29-1 SVEDRGGDHEQY
TRBJ1-5 TRBV6-5 ASSYVRGNQPQH